This is a list of T cell receptor beta chains from one sample in a study of control samples from healthy donors and cancer patients. Using immunoSEQ multiplex PCR, the repertoire was profiled, and TCRdb retains in-frame clones only, with some absent. The data show 65,000 to 85,000 clones, with 80% to 90% seen just once and approximately 2.3% held by the top ten. The sequenced material came from PBMCs. The receptors shown here come from a woman aged 50 to 65 with head and neck cancer. CDR3s include the opening cysteine and the closing phenylalanine or tryptophan. D genes are given only for firm matches. Not every row has a clone size; where given, it reads once, few, many or a size class.

j_call: TRBJ2-5; clone_size: once; d_call: .; v_call: TRBV27; cdr3_nt: TGTGCCAGCAGTTTCTCCACGGGTGTCCAAGAGACCCAGTACTTC; cdr3_aa: CASSFSTGVQETQYF
j_call: TRBJ1-2; clone_size: .; d_call: TRBD1; v_call: TRBV9; cdr3_nt: TGTGCCAGCAGCGTAGTTAGGGGGGACAGGGGATCCTACTATGGCTACACCTTC; cdr3_aa: CASSVVRGDRGSYYGYTF
j_call: TRBJ2-1; clone_size: .; d_call: TRBD2; v_call: TRBV27; cdr3_nt: TGTGCCAGCAGTCTTCCACCTCTCGTCCGGGGGGGGCCTCGCAATGAGCAGTTCTTC; cdr3_aa: CASSLPPLVRGGPRNEQFF
j_call: TRBJ2-5; clone_size: .; d_call: TRBD1; v_call: TRBV9; cdr3_nt: TGTGCCAGCAGCGACGGAACAGGGGTTCAAGAGACCCAGTACTTC; cdr3_aa: CASSDGTGVQETQYF
j_call: TRBJ1-5; clone_size: .; d_call: TRBD1; v_call: TRBV19; cdr3_nt: TGTGCCAGTAGTCCACGGGACAGGGGCAATCAGCCCCAGCATTTT; cdr3_aa: CASSPRDRGNQPQHF
j_call: TRBJ2-3; clone_size: .; d_call: TRBD2; v_call: TRBV6-2/TRBV6-3; cdr3_nt: TGTGCCAGCAGCCTACCCGGGGGGGTGGGCACAGATACGCAGTATTTT; cdr3_aa: CASSLPGGVGTDTQYF
j_call: TRBJ1-2; clone_size: .; d_call: .; v_call: TRBV10-3; cdr3_nt: TGTGCCATCAGTGAGTCGGGTCAAAAAGGTTCCCACTATGGCTACACCTTC; cdr3_aa: CAISESGQKGSHYGYTF
j_call: TRBJ1-3; clone_size: .; d_call: TRBD1; v_call: TRBV7-2; cdr3_nt: TGTGCCAGCAGCTTAGGGACAGGGAGCAGGAACACCATATATTTT; cdr3_aa: CASSLGTGSRNTIYF
j_call: TRBJ1-5; clone_size: .; d_call: .; v_call: TRBV5-6; cdr3_nt: TGTGCCAGCAGCTTGGGGACCAATCAGCCCCAGCATTTT; cdr3_aa: CASSLGTNQPQHF
j_call: TRBJ2-7; clone_size: .; d_call: .; v_call: TRBV5-8; cdr3_nt: TGTGCCAGCAGCTTGGGGCCAAGCTCCTACGAGCAGTACTTC; cdr3_aa: CASSLGPSSYEQYF
j_call: TRBJ1-5; clone_size: .; d_call: TRBD1; v_call: TRBV5-1; cdr3_nt: TGCGCCAGCAGCACCGGGACAGGGGTGGGTCAGCCCCAGCATTTT; cdr3_aa: CASSTGTGVGQPQHF
j_call: TRBJ1-5; clone_size: .; d_call: .; v_call: TRBV28; cdr3_nt: TGTGCCAGCAGTTTAATGGGGTCCAATCAGCCCCAGCATTTT; cdr3_aa: CASSLMGSNQPQHF
j_call: TRBJ2-2; clone_size: .; d_call: .; v_call: TRBV18; cdr3_nt: TGTGCCAGCTCACCACCGGCGGGGACCGCCGGGGAGCTGTTTTTT; cdr3_aa: CASSPPAGTAGELFF